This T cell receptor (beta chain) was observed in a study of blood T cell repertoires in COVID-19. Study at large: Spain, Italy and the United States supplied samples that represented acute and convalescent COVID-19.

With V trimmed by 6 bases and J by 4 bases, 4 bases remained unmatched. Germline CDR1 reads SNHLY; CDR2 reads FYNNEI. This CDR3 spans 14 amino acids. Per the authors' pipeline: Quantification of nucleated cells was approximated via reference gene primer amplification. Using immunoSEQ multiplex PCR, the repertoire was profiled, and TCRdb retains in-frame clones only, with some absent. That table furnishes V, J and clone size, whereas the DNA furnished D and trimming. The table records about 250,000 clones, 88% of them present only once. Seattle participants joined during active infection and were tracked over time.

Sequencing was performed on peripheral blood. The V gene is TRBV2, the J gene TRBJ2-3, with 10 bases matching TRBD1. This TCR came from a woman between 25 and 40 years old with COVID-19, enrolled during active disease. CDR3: CASSVTGGPDTQYF. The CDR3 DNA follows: TGTGCCAGCAGCGTGACAGGGGGCCCAGATACGCAGTATTTT. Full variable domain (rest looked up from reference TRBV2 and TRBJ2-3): EPEVTQTPSHQVTQMGQEVILRCVPISNHLYFYWYRQILGQKVEFLVSFYNNEISEKSEIFDDQFSVERPDGSNFTLKIRSTKLEDSAMYFCASSVTGGPDTQYFGPGTRLTVL.